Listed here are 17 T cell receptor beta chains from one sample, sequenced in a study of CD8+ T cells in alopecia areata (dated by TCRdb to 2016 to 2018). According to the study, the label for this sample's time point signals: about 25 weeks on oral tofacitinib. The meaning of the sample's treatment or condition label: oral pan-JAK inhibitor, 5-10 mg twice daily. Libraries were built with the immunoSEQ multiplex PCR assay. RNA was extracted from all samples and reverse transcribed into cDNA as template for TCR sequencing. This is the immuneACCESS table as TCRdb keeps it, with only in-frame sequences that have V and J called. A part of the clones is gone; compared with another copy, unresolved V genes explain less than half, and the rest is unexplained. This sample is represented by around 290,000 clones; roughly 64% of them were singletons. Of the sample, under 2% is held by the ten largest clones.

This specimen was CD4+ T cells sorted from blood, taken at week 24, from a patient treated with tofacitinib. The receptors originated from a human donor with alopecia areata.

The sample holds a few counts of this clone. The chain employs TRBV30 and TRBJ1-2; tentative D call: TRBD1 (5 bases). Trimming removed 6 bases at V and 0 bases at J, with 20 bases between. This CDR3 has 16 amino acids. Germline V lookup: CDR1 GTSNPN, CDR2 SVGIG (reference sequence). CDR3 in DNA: TGTGCCTGTCTCCCCCTGGCCAGGGCATCTAACTATGGCTACACCTTC. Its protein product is CACLPLARASNYGYTF.

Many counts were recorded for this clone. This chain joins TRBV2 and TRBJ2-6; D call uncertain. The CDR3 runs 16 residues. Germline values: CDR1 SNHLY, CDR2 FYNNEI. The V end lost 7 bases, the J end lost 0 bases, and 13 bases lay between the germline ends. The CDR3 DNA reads TGTGCCAGCACTAAAGCTAGGGCCTCTGGGGCCAACGTCCTGACTTTC. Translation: CASTKARASGANVLTF.

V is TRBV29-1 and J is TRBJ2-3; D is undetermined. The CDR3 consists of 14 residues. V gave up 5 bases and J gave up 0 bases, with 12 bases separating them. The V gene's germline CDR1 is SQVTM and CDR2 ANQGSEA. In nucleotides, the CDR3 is TGCAGCGTTCGGACCGGTCCTAGCACAGATACGCAGTATTTT. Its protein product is CSVRTGPSTDTQYF.

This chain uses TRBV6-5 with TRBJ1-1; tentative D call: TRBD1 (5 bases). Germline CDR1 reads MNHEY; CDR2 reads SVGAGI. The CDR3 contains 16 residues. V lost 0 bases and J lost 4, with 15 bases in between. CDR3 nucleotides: TGTGCCAGCAGTTACTCGAGCGCTATGACAGCCACTGAAGCTTTCTTT. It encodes CASSYSSAMTATEAFF.

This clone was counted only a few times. The CDR3 DNA reads TGTGCCAGCAGTTTAGGCGGGGGGGCCTACAATGAGCAGTTCTTC. This gives the protein CASSLGGGAYNEQFF. The chain links TRBV27 to TRBJ2-1; 9 bases agree with TRBD2. The trim removed 2 bases at V and 2 bases at J, leaving 1 base unmatched. Germline V gene lookup returns CDR1 MNHEY and CDR2 SMNVEV (reference sequence). The CDR3 extends over 15 amino acids.

The CDR3: CASRPRTGYPYEQYF. The CDR3 nucleotides read TGCGCCAGCCGCCCCCGAACAGGTTACCCCTACGAGCAGTACTTC. The genes are TRBV5-1 and TRBJ2-7; a weak D match, TRBD1 (5 bases). Germline V lookup: CDR1 SGHRS, CDR2 YFSETQ. The CDR3 sequence is 15 residues long. V lost 7 bases, J lost 2 bases, and 19 bases lay in between. The full variable domain, in which reference TRBV5-1 and TRBJ2-7 provide the parts outside the CDR3, is KAGVTQTPRYLIKTRGQQVTLSCSPISGHRSVSWYQQTPGQGLQFLFEYFSETQRNKGNFPGRFSGRQFSNSRSEMNVSTLELGDSALYLCASRPRTGYPYEQYFGPGTRLTVT.

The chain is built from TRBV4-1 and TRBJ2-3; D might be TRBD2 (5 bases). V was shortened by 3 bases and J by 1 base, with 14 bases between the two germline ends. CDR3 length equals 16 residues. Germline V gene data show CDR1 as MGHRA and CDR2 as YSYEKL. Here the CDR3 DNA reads TGCGCCAGCAGCCACCACCCTAGCTTAGGCACAGATACGCAGTATTTT. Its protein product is CASSHHPSLGTDTQYF.

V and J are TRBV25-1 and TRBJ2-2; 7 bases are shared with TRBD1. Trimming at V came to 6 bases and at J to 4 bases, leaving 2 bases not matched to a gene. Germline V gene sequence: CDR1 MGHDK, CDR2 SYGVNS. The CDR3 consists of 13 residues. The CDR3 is CASRPGGTGELFF. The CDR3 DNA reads TGTGCCAGCAGACCAGGGGGCACCGGGGAGCTGTTTTTT.

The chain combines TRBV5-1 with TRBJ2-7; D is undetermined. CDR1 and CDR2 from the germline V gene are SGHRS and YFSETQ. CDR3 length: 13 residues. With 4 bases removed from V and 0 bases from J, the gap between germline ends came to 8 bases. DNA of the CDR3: TGCGCCAGCAGCCCAATTACCTCCTACGAGCAGTACTTC. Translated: CASSPITSYEQYF.

CDR3 amino acids: CASSLDSRTDTQYF. The CDR3 nucleotides are TGCGCCAGCAGCTTGGATAGCCGCACAGATACGCAGTATTTT. The rearrangement joins TRBV5-1 to TRBJ2-3; D unclear. The germline V and J ends were trimmed by 0 bases and 1 base, with 6 bases remaining between them. The CDR3 has 14 residues. Germline V gene data show CDR1 as SGHRS and CDR2 as YFSETQ.

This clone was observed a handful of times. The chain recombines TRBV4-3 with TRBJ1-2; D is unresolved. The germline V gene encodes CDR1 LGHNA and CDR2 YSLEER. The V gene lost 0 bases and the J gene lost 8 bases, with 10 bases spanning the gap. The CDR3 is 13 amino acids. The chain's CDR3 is CASSQEGLAGYTF. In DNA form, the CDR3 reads TGCGCCAGCAGCCAAGAAGGTTTAGCGGGCTACACCTTC.

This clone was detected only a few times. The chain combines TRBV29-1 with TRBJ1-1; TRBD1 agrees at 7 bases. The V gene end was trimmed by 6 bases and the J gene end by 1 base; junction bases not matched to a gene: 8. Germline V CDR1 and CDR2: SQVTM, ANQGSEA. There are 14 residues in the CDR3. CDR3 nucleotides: TGCAGCGTATCAACAGGGGTAAGGAACACTGAAGCTTTCTTT. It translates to CSVSTGVRNTEAFF.

The CDR3, as DNA: TGTGCCAGCAGCCGTTCACAGGGGCGGAATAACTATGGCTACACCTTC. Protein product: CASSRSQGRNNYGYTF. V is TRBV7-2 and J is TRBJ1-2; 7 positions agree with TRBD1. The CDR3 totals 16 residues. CDR1 is SGHTA and CDR2 is FQGNSA in the germline V gene. Germline trimming cut 5 bases from V and 1 base from J; bases unmatched to any gene: 10.

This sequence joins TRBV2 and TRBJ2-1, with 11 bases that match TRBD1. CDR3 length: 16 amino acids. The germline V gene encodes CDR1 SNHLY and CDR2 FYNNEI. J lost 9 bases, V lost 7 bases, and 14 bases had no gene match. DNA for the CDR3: TGTGCCAGCACTTTTAGGGCCGGGACAGGGGGTGGTGAGCAGTTCTTC. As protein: CASTFRAGTGGGEQFF.

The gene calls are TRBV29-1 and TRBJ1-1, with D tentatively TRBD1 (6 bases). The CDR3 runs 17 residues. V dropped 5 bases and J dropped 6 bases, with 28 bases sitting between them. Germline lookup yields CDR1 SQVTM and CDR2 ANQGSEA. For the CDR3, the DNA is TGCAGCGTTCAGAGTACCCTTGGACTTCCGGGGGGCGCTGAAGCTTTCTTT. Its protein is CSVQSTLGLPGGAEAFF.

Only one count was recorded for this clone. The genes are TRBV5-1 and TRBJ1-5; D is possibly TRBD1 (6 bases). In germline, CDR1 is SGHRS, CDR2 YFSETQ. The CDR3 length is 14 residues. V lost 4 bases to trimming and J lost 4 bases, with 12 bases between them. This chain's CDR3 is CASSLSGQNQPQHF. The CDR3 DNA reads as TGCGCCAGCAGCCTCTCCGGACAGAATCAGCCCCAGCATTTT.

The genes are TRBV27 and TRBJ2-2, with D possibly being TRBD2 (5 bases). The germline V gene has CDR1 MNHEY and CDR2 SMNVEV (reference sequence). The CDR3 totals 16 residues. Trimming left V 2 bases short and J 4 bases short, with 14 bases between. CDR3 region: CASSLMSGMGTGELFF. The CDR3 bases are TGTGCCAGCAGTTTAATGTCGGGGATGGGCACCGGGGAGCTGTTTTTT.